This T cell receptor (beta chain) was sequenced in a study of control samples from healthy donors and cancer patients. The germline V gene encodes CDR1 SGHAT and CDR2 FQNNGV. Unmatched junction bases numbered 12, after V lost 5 bases and J lost 2 bases. This CDR3 region has 16 residues. Sequenced by immunoSEQ multiplex PCR; TCRdb stores in-frame clones only, minus some. The table records 90,000 to 100,000 clones, around three quarters of them present only once. Source material: blood. The gene calls are TRBV11-2 and TRBJ2-7, with 7 bases matching TRBD2. This clonotype originated in a woman aged 25 to 39 in good health. This chain's CDR3 is CASSPGVVGTTYEQYF. The CDR3 DNA follows: TGTGCCAGCAGCCCCGGGGTTGTTGGGACTACCTACGAGCAGTACTTC.